A single sample is the source of the 26 T cell receptor beta chains below, sequenced in a study of tumor and adjacent non-tumor tissue in lung cancer. This sample's RNA came from whole unsorted tissue. More than 3 cm separated this lung sample from the edge of the tumor. TCRbeta libraries were built with three rounds of nested PCR, modified from ARM-PCR. A single record per CDR3 protein comes from TCRdb applying MiXCR to the multiplex PCR reads. In the table there are 65,000 to 85,000 distinct CDR3 sequences, more than 65% of which are singletons. Sequencing was carried out using distant non-tumor lung tissue. The receptor set was obtained from a man aged 60 to 69 with non-small cell lung cancer.

Details on this clonotype: This is likely a read error, given that the CDR3 carries no conserved phenylalanine or tryptophan at its end. J is TRBJ2-3 and V is TRBV6-5; 8 bases are shared with TRBD2. The J segment lost 1 base and the V segment lost 10 bases, leaving 7 bases of the junction unmatched. CDR3 length: 14 residues. Per germline, CDR1 MNHEY and CDR2 SVGAGI. CDR3 coding DNA: TGTGCCACCAAACTAGCGGAGGGCACAGATACGCAGTATTGT. Its protein is CATKLAEGTDTQYC.

This clonotype is labeled as medium-sized. This rearrangement joins TRBV29-1 to TRBJ2-2, with D perhaps TRBD1 (6 bases). Germline assignment: CDR1 SQVTM and CDR2 ANQGSEA. V gave up 6 bases and J gave up 5 bases, with 16 bases separating them. This CDR3 has 14 residues. The CDR3 region has the DNA TGCAGCGTCCTCTTGGACAGTACGACCGGGGAGCTGTTTTTT. It yields the protein CSVLLDSTTGELFF.

By sample fraction, this clonotype is medium-sized (0.01 to 0.1%). The rearrangement uses TRBV29-1 and TRBJ2-1, with TRBD2 matching over 11 bases. V shed 6 bases and J 7 bases; nucleotides not matched to a gene: 20. The CDR3 totals 18 residues. CDR1 SQVTM and CDR2 ANQGSEA come from the germline V gene. DNA for the CDR3: TGCAGCGTCCCCGGGACAGGGCAAACTAGCGGGAGCTTAAATGAGCAGTTCTTC. Translated: CSVPGTGQTSGSLNEQFF.

This clonotype is medium-sized. J is TRBJ1-1 and V is TRBV29-1; the D is unclear. Germline CDR1 is SQVTM and CDR2 is ANQGSEA. V gave up 7 bases and J gave up 4 bases, with 13 bases separating them. CDR3 length equals 12 residues. CDR3 in amino acids: CSGNRDGTEAFF. The CDR3, as DNA: TGCAGCGGCAATAGGGATGGCACTGAAGCTTTCTTT.

About this clonotype itself: A read error may produce the germline difference seen at one junction end. The gene calls are TRBV5-1 and TRBJ2-1, with 7 bases identical to TRBD2. Germline V CDR1 and CDR2: SGHRS, YFSETQ. This CDR3 is built from 15 residues. For the CDR3, the DNA is TGCGCAAGCAGCTCAGAACAAGCGGGGTACATTGAGCGGTTCTTC. Translated, it gives CASSSEQAGYIERFF.

The chain carries TRBV12-3 or TRBV12-4 and TRBJ2-1; D is undetermined. Trimming pared 4 bases from V and 7 bases from J, leaving 5 bases between. This CDR3 is 11 amino acids long. The CDR3: CASSYGNEQFF. The CDR3 nucleotides read TGTGCCAGCAGTTACGGGAATGAGCAGTTCTTC.

A word on this clonotype: A much larger clone differs by one base, so this may be a read error. This sequence joins TRBV7-7 and TRBJ2-1, with 10 bases aligning to TRBD1. The germline CDR1 and CDR2 sequences are SSHAT and FNYEAQ (reference sequence). The CDR3 has 15 residues. CDR3 loop: CTSSLTGGSQVEQFF. In DNA, the CDR3 is TGTACTAGCAGCTTGACAGGGGGCTCACAGGTGGAGCAGTTCTTC.

This clonotype was recorded only once. The junction differs from germline at one of its ends, possibly a read error. The chain uses TRBV13 and TRBJ1-1, with unresolved D. The CDR3 sequence is 13 residues long. CDR1 is PRHDT, CDR2 FYEKMQ, per germline (reference sequence). CDR3 in DNA: TGTGCCAGTAGCTTCACTCAGATCACTGAAGCTTTCTTT. It specifies CASSFTQITEAFF.

This chain uses TRBV6-1 with TRBJ1-4; D is ambiguous. This CDR3 spans 13 amino acids. V lost 10 bases to trimming and J lost 10 bases, with 19 bases between them. Germline V lookup: CDR1 MNHNS, CDR2 SASEGT. CDR3 sequence: CATSGLEGRKLFF. CDR3 coding DNA: TGTGCCACCTCCGGACTCGAGGGTAGAAAACTGTTTTTT.

About this clonotype itself: A read error may produce the germline difference seen at one junction end. The CDR3 region has the DNA TGTGCCAGCAGTCCGACAGGGGGCAGGGATGAGCTGTACTTC. Translated, it gives CASSPTGGRDELYF. The V gene is TRBV4-2, the J gene TRBJ2-7, with TRBD1 matching 10 bases. Germline V gives CDR1 LGHNA, CDR2 YNFKEQ. The CDR3 contains 14 residues.

At least ten counts were recorded for this clonotype. The chain employs TRBV20-1 and TRBJ1-3; D perhaps matches TRBD1 (6 bases). The germline V and J ends were trimmed by 3 bases and 2 bases, with 11 bases remaining between them. The V gene's germline CDR1 is DFQATT and CDR2 SNEGSKA (reference sequence). This CDR3 spans 14 amino acids. The CDR3 loop is CSASLPGAGNTIYF. CDR3 sequence (DNA): TGCAGTGCTAGTCTCCCAGGGGCTGGAAACACCATATATTTT.

The gene calls are TRBV29-1 and TRBJ2-7, with 7 bases lining up with TRBD2. The CDR3 has 11 amino acids. V dropped 5 bases and J dropped 9; count of bases not matched to a gene: 7. The germline CDR1 and CDR2 sequences are SQVTM and ANQGSEA. CDR3 region: CSVRGGKGQYF. DNA of the CDR3: TGCAGCGTTAGGGGAGGGAAAGGGCAGTACTTC.

With regard to this clonotype: The CDR3 does not end in the conserved phenylalanine or tryptophan, so this is likely a read error. The V gene is TRBV2, the J gene TRBJ2-7; TRBD2 is a possible D gene (6 bases). V lost 7 bases, J lost 5 bases, and 18 bases lay in between. This CDR3 is 14 amino acids long. Germline assignment: CDR1 SNHLY and CDR2 FYNNEI. Written as DNA, the CDR3 is TGTGCCAGCATCACCCGACCTAGCGACCACGAGCAGTACATC. Translating it yields CASITRPSDHEQYI.

The chain uses TRBV28 and TRBJ1-1, with a tentative D call TRBD1 (6 bases). Germline CDR1 MDHEN, CDR2 SYDVKM. The CDR3 length is 14 residues. Trimming took off 7 bases at V and 1 base at J, with 13 bases between the two ends. This CDR3 is CASTVTGENTEAFF. The CDR3 DNA follows: TGTGCCAGCACCGTGACAGGCGAGAACACTGAAGCTTTCTTT.

This clonotype came up many times. V is TRBV25-1 and J is TRBJ2-3; D not resolved. The CDR3 is 12 residues long. CDR1 is MGHDK and CDR2 is SYGVNS in the germline V gene. Trimming pared 5 bases from V and 9 bases from J, leaving 12 bases between. The CDR3 is CASSYGPGTQYF. CDR3 DNA sequence: TGTGCCAGCAGTTATGGTCCAGGCACGCAGTATTTT.

Concerning this clonotype itself: Lacking the conserved final phenylalanine or tryptophan, this CDR3 likely reflects a read error. The chain has TRBV14 and TRBJ2-5; the D gene is possibly TRBD1 (5 bases). This CDR3 region has 12 residues. Germline-derived CDR1 and CDR2 are SGHDN and FVKESK. As DNA, the CDR3 is TGTGCCAGGAGCCCAAACAGGGAGACCCAGTACATC. This encodes CARSPNRETQYI.

At least ten counts were recorded for this clonotype. A much larger clone differs from this one at a single base, so this may be a read error. The chain carries TRBV29-1 and TRBJ1-1, with no clear D. This CDR3 is 11 amino acids long. V lost 6 bases and J lost 1, with 6 bases in between. Germline-derived CDR1 and CDR2 are SQVTM and ANQGSEA. Here the CDR3 reads CSVTKNTEAFF. The CDR3 nucleotides read TGCAGCGTGACAAAGAACACTGAAGCTTTCTTT.

With regard to this clonotype: An end of the junction does not agree with germline; a read error may underlie this. The chain carries TRBV28 and TRBJ2-1, with TRBD2 matching over 9 bases. This CDR3 contains 13 residues. Germline CDR1 reads MDHEN; CDR2 reads SYDVKM. In DNA form, the CDR3 reads TGTGCCTGCAGGTCTAGCGGGATTAATGAGCAGTTCTTC. Protein sequence: CACRSSGINEQFF.

This chain links TRBV5-4 with TRBJ1-3, with unresolved D. The V gene's germline CDR1 is SGHNT and CDR2 YYREEE (reference sequence). V shed 3 bases and J shed 2 bases, with 15 bases lying between them. The CDR3 is 16 amino acids. CDR3 DNA sequence: TGTGCCAGCAGCTGTGAGGAGAGGGTTGCTGGAAACACCATATATTTT. This codes for CASSCEERVAGNTIYF. The variable domain in full, with the rest retrieved from reference TRBV5-4 and TRBJ1-3, is ETGVTQSPTHLIKTRGQQVTLRCSSQSGHNTVSWYQQALGQGPQFIFQYYREEENGRGNFPPRFSGLQFPNYSSELNVNALELDDSALYLCASSCEERVAGNTIYFGEGSWLTVV.

On this clonotype itself: The CDR3 does not close with the conserved phenylalanine or tryptophan, likely indicating a read error. The chain uses TRBV6-6 and TRBJ2-2, with D uncertain. The ends were cut back, 4 bases at V and 6 bases at J, with 12 bases in the middle. Germline V CDR1 and CDR2: MNHNY, SVGAGI (reference sequence). This CDR3 is built from 14 residues. The DNA for the CDR3 is TGTGCCAGCAGTTCCACCTGGGGTGCCGGGGAGCTGTTTTCT. This encodes CASSSTWGAGELFS.

As regards this clonotype: Its ends do not fully match the called genes, so a read error is possible. The genes are TRBV6-1 and TRBJ2-1; either TRBD1 or TRBD2 may supply D (5 bases each). CDR1 and CDR2 from the germline V gene are MNHNS and SASEGT. The CDR3 has 15 residues. CDR3: CVSIPLGRGEREQFF. As DNA, the CDR3 is TGTGTCAGCATCCCCCTGGGACGGGGAGAAAGAGAGCAGTTCTTC.

As regards this clonotype: Relative to the germline gene, one junction end is altered; a read error may explain this. This chain connects TRBV4-1 to TRBJ2-7; TRBD2 matches 7 bases. Germline values: CDR1 MGHRA, CDR2 YSYEKL. The CDR3 has 16 residues. The CDR3 region is CASSQDSGGGSHERYF. Written as DNA, the CDR3 is TGCGCCAGCAGCCAAGATTCAGGTGGCGGGAGCCACGAGCGGTACTTC.

This clonotype was counted ten times or more. The chain employs TRBV7-2 and TRBJ2-5; a weak D match, TRBD2 (6 bases). Germline V gene sequence: CDR1 SGHTA, CDR2 FQGNSA. The V end was cut by 5 bases, the J end by 2 bases, with 15 bases between. The length of the CDR3 is 15 residues. CDR3 bases: TGTGCCAGCAGCCGCCCCAGACTAGTACAAGAGACCCAGTACTTC. It is translated as CASSRPRLVQETQYF.

This clonotype is medium-sized in the sample. This chain links TRBV29-1 with TRBJ2-1; D is unclear. The CDR3 spans 14 residues. V was pared by 0 bases and J by 3 bases, with 9 bases between. Germline V gene data show CDR1 as SQVTM and CDR2 as ANQGSEA. The CDR3 loop reads CSVEDPGIYNEQFF. For the CDR3, the DNA is TGCAGCGTTGAAGATCCAGGAATCTACAATGAGCAGTTCTTC.

Notes on this clonotype: At one boundary the junction diverges from the germline segment, which might be a read error. V and J are TRBV27 and TRBJ2-7, with D perhaps TRBD1 or TRBD2 (6 bases each). CDR3 length equals 15 residues. Per the germline V gene, CDR1 is MNHEY and CDR2 is SMNVEV (reference sequence). The DNA of the CDR3 is TGTGCCAGCAGTTTAACCCGGGGGCTCTTGAGTGAGCAGTATTTC. Encoded protein: CASSLTRGLLSEQYF.

To note about this clonotype: A junction boundary mismatches the germline segment, possibly from a read error. The chain combines TRBV13 with TRBJ2-3, with 10 bases lining up with TRBD2. The CDR3 is 15 residues long. Germline V gives CDR1 PRHDT, CDR2 FYEKMQ (reference sequence). CDR3 nucleotides: TGTGCCACCAGCCTCCGGACTAGCGGCACAGATACCCAGTATTTT. Protein product: CATSLRTSGTDTQYF.